This T cell receptor (beta chain) was found in a study of identical twins. General study points: It was cross-sectional statistical analysis, not following the same donors, that the conclusions relied on. Out-of-frame alpha sequences shared by twins showed excess low generation probability. Insertions were fewer in abundant cord blood beta clonotypes, whereas memory repertoires showed none of this pattern.

A universal primer site was created by template switching, with the cDNA bearing unique molecular identifiers. TCRdb itself ran the 5' RACE reads through MiXCR, one entry per CDR3 protein. This table holds about 240,000 distinct CDR3 sequences, 9.5% to 15% found once. This clonotype was observed many times. Its specificity is unknown. Germline CDR1 reads MGHDK; CDR2 reads SYGVNS. The CDR3 totals 14 residues. Trimming took 4 bases from V and 1 from J, leaving 10 bases between them. This sample also belongs to another study, concerning yellow fever vaccine responses in identical twins.

Sequencing was carried out using memory (CD45RO+) T cells sorted from blood. The TCR was taken from a woman younger than 35 in good health. This sequence joins TRBV25-1 and TRBJ2-5; perhaps TRBD2 as D (6 bases). Here the CDR3 DNA reads TGTGCCAGCAGTGTAGGAGGGGTCCAAGAGACCCAGTACTTC. Encoded protein: CASSVGGVQETQYF. Variable domain in full (rest from reference TRBV25-1 and TRBJ2-5): EADIYQTPRYLVIGTGKKITLECSQTMGHDKMYWYQQDPGMELHLIHYSYGVNSTEKGDLSSESTVSRIRTEHFPLTLESARPSHTSQYLCASSVGGVQETQYFGPGTRLLVL.